The clone carrying this T cell receptor beta chain showed up just a few times. The data originate from a study of blood T cell repertoires in COVID-19. Overall study: Samples representing acute and convalescent COVID-19 were sourced from the United States, Italy and Spain. Sources were T cells, B-cell-depleted T cells, or PBMCs; the material itself was cDNA or gDNA.

This CDR3 is built from 15 residues. Germline CDR1 SGHRS, CDR2 YFSETQ. V lost 1 base and J 7 bases, leaving 18 bases between the germline ends. In the authors' workflow: Scientists estimated how many nucleated cells there were by amplifying reference gene primers. Sequencing was performed with immunoSEQ multiplex PCR; in TCRdb, only in-frame clones are kept and a portion is missing. V and J calls and clone size are as listed in that table; D and trimming were resolved from the DNA. The sample has over 200,000 clones, 75% to 90% seen once; the top ten hold under 7%. V usage is TRBV5-1 and J usage is TRBJ2-7; D perhaps matches TRBD1 (6 bases). The receptor comes from a man aged 55 to 70 who had recovered from COVID-19. The sample consisted of peripheral blood. The CDR3 loop is CASSLITGWPGEQYF. The DNA for the CDR3 is TGCGCCAGCAGCTTGATTACAGGGTGGCCGGGGGAGCAGTACTTC. The complete variable domain, with remaining parts taken from reference TRBV5-1 and TRBJ2-7, reads KAGVTQTPRYLIKTRGQQVTLSCSPISGHRSVSWYQQTPGQGLQFLFEYFSETQRNKGNFPGRFSGRQFSNSRSEMNVSTLELGDSALYLCASSLITGWPGEQYFGPGTRLTVT.